Listed below are T cell receptor beta chains from one sample, sequenced in a study of cytomegalovirus exposure and HLA in healthy donors. Profiled with immunoSEQ multiplex PCR; TCRdb holds only in-frame clones, not every one. This table has 150,000 to 200,000 clones, around 74% appearing once. Sequenced input: PBMCs. These receptors were taken from a female donor in good health and CMV-seronegative. Both conserved end residues are part of each CDR3. A D gene is named only where the DNA matches it firmly. Clone size, where shown, is once, few, many, or a class for clones that have expanded.

clone_size	v_call	d_call	j_call	cdr3_aa	cdr3_nt
.	TRBV11-2	TRBD2	TRBJ2-1	CASSFRGAGGVIEQFF	TGTGCCAGCAGCTTCCGAGGGGCGGGGGGGGTCATTGAGCAGTTCTTC
.	TRBV5-4	.	TRBJ2-3	CASSLVVAGEDTQYF	TGTGCCAGCAGCTTGGTGGTAGCAGGGGAGGATACGCAGTATTTT
.	TRBV5-1	.	TRBJ1-6	CASSLDGGRGSPLHF	TGCGCCAGCAGCTTGGATGGGGGCAGGGGTTCACCCCTCCACTTT
few	TRBV10-3	.	TRBJ1-1	CAISERQGLRTEAFF	TGTGCCATCAGTGAAAGGCAGGGGCTAAGAACTGAAGCTTTCTTT
.	TRBV9	TRBD1	TRBJ1-1	CASSAGDRENTEAFF	TGTGCCAGCAGCGCAGGAGACAGGGAGAACACTGAAGCTTTCTTT
.	TRBV6-4	.	TRBJ2-7	CASSDRFQAYEQYF	TGTGCCAGCAGTGATAGGTTCCAGGCCTACGAGCAGTACTTC
few	TRBV11-2	TRBD1	TRBJ2-7	CASSSQGELSYEQYF	TGTGCCAGCAGCTCACAGGGGGAACTCTCCTACGAGCAGTACTTC
.	TRBV7-2	.	TRBJ2-1	CASSLARRLAFF	TGTGCCAGCAGCTTAGCGCGGAGGTTGGCGTTCTTC
.	TRBV25-1	.	TRBJ2-7	CASSDPGNPYEQYF	TGTGCCAGCAGTGACCCGGGGAACCCCTACGAGCAGTACTTC
.	TRBV27	TRBD1	TRBJ2-5	CASSRPGQGPETQYF	TGTGCCAGCAGTCGACCGGGACAGGGGCCGGAGACCCAGTACTTC
.	TRBV19	.	TRBJ1-3	CASSTDSKNTIYF	TGTGCCAGTAGTACTGACTCGAAGAACACCATATATTTT
.	TRBV27	.	TRBJ2-7	CASSLHPTGSSYEQYF	TGTGCCAGCAGTTTACACCCCACGGGGAGCTCCTACGAGCAGTACTTC
.	TRBV27	.	TRBJ1-2	CASMGARGYTF	TGTGCCAGCATGGGGGCGCGAGGCTACACCTTC
.	TRBV19	TRBD2	TRBJ2-7	CASSRGLAGATSYYEQYF	TGTGCCAGTAGTAGGGGACTAGCGGGAGCGACAAGTTACTACGAGCAGTACTTC
.	TRBV7-4	TRBD1	TRBJ1-3	CASSFQGTGRIGSGNTIYF	TGTGCCAGCAGCTTCCAGGGGACAGGTCGTATAGGGTCTGGAAACACCATATATTTT
.	TRBV25-1	.	TRBJ1-5	CASRGGREPQHF	TGTGCCAGCAGAGGGGGTAGGGAGCCCCAGCATTTT
.	TRBV6-6	.	TRBJ1-6	CASSYVPGYNSPLHF	TGTGCCAGCAGTTACGTCCCGGGGTATAATTCACCCCTCCACTTT
.	TRBV6-4	.	TRBJ1-5	CASIRPLTRSNQPQHF	TGTGCCAGCATCAGGCCTCTGACAAGAAGCAATCAGCCCCAGCATTTT
.	TRBV30	TRBD2	TRBJ2-7	CAWSVAGRVYEQYF	TGTGCCTGGAGTGTAGCAGGGAGGGTCTACGAGCAGTACTTC
.	TRBV7-3	TRBD2	TRBJ2-2	CASSFLAGAGGTGELFF	TGTGCCAGCAGTTTCCTAGCGGGAGCCGGGGGCACCGGGGAGCTGTTTTTT
.	TRBV9	.	TRBJ2-1	CASSVGSFREHHRSYNEQFF	TGTGCCAGCAGCGTAGGAAGCTTTCGGGAGCATCATCGCTCCTACAATGAGCAGTTCTTC
.	TRBV5-4	TRBD1	TRBJ1-1	CASSSPGQVNTEAFF	TGTGCCAGCAGCTCCCCGGGACAGGTGAACACTGAAGCTTTCTTT
few	TRBV18	.	TRBJ1-1	CASSSVGGGTEAFF	TGTGCCAGCTCCTCGGTCGGGGGTGGGACTGAAGCTTTCTTT
.	TRBV9	.	TRBJ2-2	CASSGRALNTGELFF	TGTGCCAGCAGCGGCAGGGCTTTGAACACCGGGGAGCTGTTTTTT
.	TRBV19	TRBD1	TRBJ2-1	CATVYPGQGIHEQFF	TGTGCCACCGTGTACCCGGGACAGGGTATCCATGAGCAGTTCTTC
.	TRBV4-2	.	TRBJ2-5	CASSQTFSWTEQETQYF	TGTGCCAGCAGCCAAACGTTCTCCTGGACAGAACAAGAGACCCAGTACTTC
.	TRBV6-5	TRBD1	TRBJ1-2	CASSYSRTGYGYTF	TGTGCCAGCAGTTACTCGAGGACAGGGTATGGCTACACCTTC